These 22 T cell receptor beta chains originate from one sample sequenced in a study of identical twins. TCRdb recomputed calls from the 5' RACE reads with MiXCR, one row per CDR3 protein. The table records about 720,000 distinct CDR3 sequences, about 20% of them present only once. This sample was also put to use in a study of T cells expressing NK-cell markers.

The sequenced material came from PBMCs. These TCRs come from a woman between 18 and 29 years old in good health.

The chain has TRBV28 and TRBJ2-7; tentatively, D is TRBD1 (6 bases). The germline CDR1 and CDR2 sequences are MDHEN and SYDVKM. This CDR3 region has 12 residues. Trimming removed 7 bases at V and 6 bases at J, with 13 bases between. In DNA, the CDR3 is TGTGCCAGCAATGCAGGGGTGGTCGAGCAGTACTTC. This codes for CASNAGVVEQYF. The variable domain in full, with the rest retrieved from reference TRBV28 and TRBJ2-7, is DVKVTQSSRYLVKRTGEKVFLECVQDMDHENMFWYRQDPGLGLRLIYFSYDVKMKEKGDIPEGYSVSREKKERFSLILESASTNQTSMYLCASNAGVVEQYFGPGTRLTVT.

CDR3: CAEEVSNSYEQYF. CDR3 in DNA: TGTGCTGAGGAGGTTTCCAACTCCTACGAGCAGTACTTC. V usage is TRBV12-3 or TRBV12-4 and J usage is TRBJ2-7; a weak D match, TRBD2 (5 bases). The CDR3 spans 13 residues.

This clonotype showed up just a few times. The CDR3 sequence is CASSAPWNQETQYF. Here the CDR3 DNA reads TGTGCCAGCAGCGCCCCTTGGAACCAAGAGACCCAGTACTTC. The chain has TRBV5-5 and TRBJ2-5, with D uncertain. The CDR3 length is 14 residues. The germline V and J ends were trimmed by 4 bases and 0 bases, with 10 bases remaining between them. Germline-derived CDR1 and CDR2 are SGHKS and YYEKEE (reference sequence).

The CDR3 nucleotides are TGTGCCAGCAGTTTCTGGGCAGGGAGCACTTCACCCCTCCACTTT. This codes for CASSFWAGSTSPLHF. The gene calls are TRBV6-5 and TRBJ1-6; tentative D call: TRBD1 (5 bases). CDR3 length: 15 amino acids. V dropped 4 bases and J dropped 9 bases, with 16 bases sitting between them. Germline V CDR1 and CDR2: MNHEY, SVGAGI.

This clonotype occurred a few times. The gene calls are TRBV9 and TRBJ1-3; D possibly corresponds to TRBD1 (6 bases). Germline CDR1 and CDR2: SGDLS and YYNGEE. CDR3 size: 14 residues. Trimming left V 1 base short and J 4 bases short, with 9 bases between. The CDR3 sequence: CASSVTGNGNTIYF. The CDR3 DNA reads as TGTGCCAGCAGCGTAACAGGGAACGGAAACACCATATATTTT.

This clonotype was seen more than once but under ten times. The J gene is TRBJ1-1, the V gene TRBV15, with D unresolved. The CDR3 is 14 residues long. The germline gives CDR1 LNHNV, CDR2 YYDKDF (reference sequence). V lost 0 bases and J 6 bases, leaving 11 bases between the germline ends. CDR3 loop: CATSRDHYDAEAFF. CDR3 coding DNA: TGTGCCACCAGCAGAGATCATTACGATGCTGAAGCTTTCTTT.

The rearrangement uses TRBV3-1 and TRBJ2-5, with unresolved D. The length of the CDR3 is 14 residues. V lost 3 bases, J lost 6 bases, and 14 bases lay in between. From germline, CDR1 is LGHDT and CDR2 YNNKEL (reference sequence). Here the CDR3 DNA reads TGTGCCAGCAGCCAGGTCAGGATTAAGAAGACCCAGTACTTC. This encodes CASSQVRIKKTQYF.

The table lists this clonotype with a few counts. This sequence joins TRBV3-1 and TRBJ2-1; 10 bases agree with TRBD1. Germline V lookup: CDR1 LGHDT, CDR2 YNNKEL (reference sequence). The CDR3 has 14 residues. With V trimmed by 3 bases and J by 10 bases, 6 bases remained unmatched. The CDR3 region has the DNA TGTGCCAGCAGCCAGAGGGACAGGGGTGGAGAGCAGTTCTTC. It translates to CASSQRDRGGEQFF.

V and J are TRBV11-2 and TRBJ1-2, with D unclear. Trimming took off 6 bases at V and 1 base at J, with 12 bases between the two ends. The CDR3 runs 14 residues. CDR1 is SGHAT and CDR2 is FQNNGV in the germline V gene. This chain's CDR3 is CASSGRAINYGYTF. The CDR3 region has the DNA TGTGCCAGCAGTGGCCGAGCTATTAACTATGGCTACACCTTC.

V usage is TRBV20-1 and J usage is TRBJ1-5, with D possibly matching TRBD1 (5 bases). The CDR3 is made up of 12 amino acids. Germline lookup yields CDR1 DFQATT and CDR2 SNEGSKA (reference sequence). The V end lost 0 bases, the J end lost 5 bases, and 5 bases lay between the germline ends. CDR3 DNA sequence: TGCAGTGCTAGAGAAGGGGATCAGCCCCAGCATTTT. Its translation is CSAREGDQPQHF.

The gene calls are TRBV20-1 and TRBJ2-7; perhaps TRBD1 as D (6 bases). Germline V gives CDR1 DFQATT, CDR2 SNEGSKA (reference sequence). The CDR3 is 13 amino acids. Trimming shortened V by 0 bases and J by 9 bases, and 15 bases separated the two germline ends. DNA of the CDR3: TGCAGTGCTAGAGACCGAACAGGGTCTGGGCAGTACTTC. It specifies CSARDRTGSGQYF.

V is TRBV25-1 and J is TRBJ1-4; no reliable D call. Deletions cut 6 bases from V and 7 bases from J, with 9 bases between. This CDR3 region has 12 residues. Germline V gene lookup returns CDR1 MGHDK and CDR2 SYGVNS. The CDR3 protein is CASSWEGEKLFF. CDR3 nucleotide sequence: TGTGCCAGCAGCTGGGAAGGTGAAAAACTGTTTTTT.

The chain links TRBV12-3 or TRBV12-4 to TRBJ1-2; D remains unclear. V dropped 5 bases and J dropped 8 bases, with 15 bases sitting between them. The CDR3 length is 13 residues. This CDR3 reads CASSLPPTQGYTF. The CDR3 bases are TGTGCCAGCAGTCTCCCCCCCACCCAAGGCTACACCTTC.

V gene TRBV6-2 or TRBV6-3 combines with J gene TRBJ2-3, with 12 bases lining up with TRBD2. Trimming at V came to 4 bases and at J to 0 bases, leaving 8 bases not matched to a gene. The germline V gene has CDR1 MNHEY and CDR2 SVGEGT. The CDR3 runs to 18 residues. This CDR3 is CASSFPTSGRHSTDTQYF. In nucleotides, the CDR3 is TGTGCCAGCAGTTTCCCGACTAGCGGGAGACATAGCACAGATACGCAGTATTTT.

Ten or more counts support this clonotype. The CDR3 loop is CSVTRSRGEQFF. The CDR3 DNA reads as TGCAGCGTGACTAGGTCCAGGGGAGAGCAGTTCTTC. The gene calls are TRBV29-1 and TRBJ2-1; D is perhaps TRBD1 or TRBD2 (6 bases each). The CDR3 length is 12 residues. Germline V lookup: CDR1 SQVTM, CDR2 ANQGSEA. The V and J ends lost 6 bases and 10 bases respectively, with 16 bases between them.

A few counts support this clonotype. CDR3 region: CASSLAFQRDTAQYF. The CDR3 DNA reads as TGTGCCAGCAGCTTAGCGTTCCAGCGGGATACCGCGCAGTATTTT. The rearrangement links TRBV7-6 to TRBJ2-3; TRBD2 aligns across 7 bases. CDR1 SGHVS and CDR2 FNYEAQ come from the germline V gene. The CDR3 has 15 residues. The junction had 10 bases not matched to a gene; V was cut back by 0 bases and J by 10 bases.

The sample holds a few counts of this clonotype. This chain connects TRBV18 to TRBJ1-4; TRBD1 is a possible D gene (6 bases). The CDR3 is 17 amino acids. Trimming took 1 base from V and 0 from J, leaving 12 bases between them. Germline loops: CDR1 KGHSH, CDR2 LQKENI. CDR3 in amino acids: CASSPLGQTATNEKLFF. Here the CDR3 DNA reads TGTGCCAGCTCACCACTCGGACAGACTGCAACTAATGAAAAACTGTTTTTT.

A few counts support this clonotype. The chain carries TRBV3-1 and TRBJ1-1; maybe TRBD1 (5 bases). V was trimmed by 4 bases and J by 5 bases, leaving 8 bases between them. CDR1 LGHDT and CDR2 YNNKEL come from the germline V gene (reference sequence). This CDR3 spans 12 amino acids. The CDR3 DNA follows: TGTGCCAGCAGCCTTCGGACAACTGAAGCTTTCTTT. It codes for CASSLRTTEAFF.

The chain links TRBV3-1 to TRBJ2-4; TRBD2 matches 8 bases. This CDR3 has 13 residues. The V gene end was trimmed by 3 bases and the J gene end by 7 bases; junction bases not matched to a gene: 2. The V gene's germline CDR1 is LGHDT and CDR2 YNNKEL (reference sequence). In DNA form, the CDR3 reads TGTGCCAGCAGCCACGGGACTAGGAACATTCAGTACTTC. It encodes CASSHGTRNIQYF.

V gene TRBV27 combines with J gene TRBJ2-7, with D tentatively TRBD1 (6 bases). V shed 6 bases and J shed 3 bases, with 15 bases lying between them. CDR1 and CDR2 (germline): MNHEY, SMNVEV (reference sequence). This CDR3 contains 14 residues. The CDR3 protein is CASRNHGTHYEQYF. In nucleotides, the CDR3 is TGTGCCAGCAGAAACCACGGGACACACTACGAGCAGTACTTC.

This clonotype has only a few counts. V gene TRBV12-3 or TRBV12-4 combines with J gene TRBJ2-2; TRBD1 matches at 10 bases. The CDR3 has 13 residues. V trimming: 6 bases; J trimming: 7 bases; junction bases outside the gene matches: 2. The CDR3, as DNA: TGTGCCAGCAGAAGGGACAGGGGCGGGGAGCTGTTTTTT. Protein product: CASRRDRGGELFF.

The CDR3 sequence: CSAGTSGFNEQFF. The CDR3 bases are TGCAGCGCCGGGACTAGCGGATTCAATGAGCAGTTCTTC. The chain links TRBV29-1 to TRBJ2-1; 11 bases line up with TRBD2. With V trimmed by 7 bases and J by 6 bases, 5 bases remained unmatched. From germline, CDR1 is SQVTM and CDR2 ANQGSEA. The CDR3 covers 13 residues.